The 18 T cell receptor beta chains listed next were all sequenced from one sample in a study of blood T cell repertoires in COVID-19. Sequencing used immunoSEQ multiplex PCR; TCRdb keeps in-frame clones, though not all of them. The sample has roughly 340,000 clones, roughly nine tenths seen once; the top ten hold around 2.8%. What was sequenced was peripheral blood. These receptor sequences come from a young woman with COVID-19, enrolled during active disease.

This clone was seen just once. The rearrangement joins TRBV27 to TRBJ2-5, with a tentative D call TRBD2 (6 bases). Trimming took 5 bases from V and 5 from J, leaving 24 bases between them. This CDR3 has 17 residues. CDR1 and CDR2 (germline): MNHEY, SMNVEV (reference sequence). CDR3 residues: CASSARGVAVKRETQYF. CDR3 sequence (DNA): TGTGCCAGCAGTGCCCGGGGTGTAGCGGTAAAAAGGGAGACCCAGTACTTC.

The chain's CDR3 is CASSSARGGGETQYF. CDR3 in DNA: TGTGCCAGCAGTTCCGCGCGGGGGGGCGGGGAGACCCAGTACTTC. V is TRBV28 and J is TRBJ2-5, with 9 bases aligning to TRBD2. The V segment lost 4 bases and the J segment 5 bases; nucleotides outside the gene matches: 8. The germline gives CDR1 MDHEN, CDR2 SYDVKM. The CDR3 consists of 15 residues. The full variable domain, completed using reference TRBV28 and TRBJ2-5, is DVKVTQSSRYLVKRTGEKVFLECVQDMDHENMFWYRQDPGLGLRLIYFSYDVKMKEKGDIPEGYSVSREKKERFSLILESASTNQTSMYLCASSSARGGGETQYFGPGTRLLVL.

The rearrangement joins TRBV6-5 to TRBJ2-1, with a tentative D call TRBD2 (6 bases). CDR1 is MNHEY, CDR2 SVGAGI, per germline. V lost 6 bases, J lost 7 bases, and 19 bases lay in between. The CDR3 consists of 15 residues. CDR3 region: CASSTMGLLGNEQFF. As DNA, the CDR3 is TGTGCCAGCAGCACTATGGGACTCTTGGGAAATGAGCAGTTCTTC.

The chain employs TRBV7-9 and TRBJ1-5; TRBD1 matches 8 bases. This CDR3 spans 16 amino acids. With 5 bases clipped from V and 6 bases from J, the junction kept 12 bases outside the gene matches. Germline-derived CDR1 and CDR2 are SEHNR and FQNEAQ (reference sequence). Here the CDR3 reads CASSREGDRGAQPQHF. CDR3 DNA sequence: TGTGCCAGCAGCCGGGAAGGCGACAGGGGAGCTCAGCCCCAGCATTTT.

The V call is TRBV7-2, the J call TRBJ1-1; 8 bases map to TRBD1. V was pared by 3 bases and J by 1 base, with 7 bases of the junction left unmatched. CDR3 length equals 16 residues. Germline loops: CDR1 SGHTA, CDR2 FQGNSA. DNA for the CDR3: TGTGCCAGCAGCTTGGGGGCAGGGGGCACGAACACTGAAGCTTTCTTT. Encoded protein: CASSLGAGGTNTEAFF.

In its sample, this clone was seen once. The chain employs TRBV11-3 and TRBJ2-7, with D perhaps matching TRBD1 (5 bases). The CDR3 contains 14 residues. Germline V gene sequence: CDR1 SGHNT, CDR2 YENEEA. Trimming removed 5 bases at V and 4 bases at J, with 15 bases between. CDR3 nucleotide sequence: TGTGCCAGCAGCCTCTTCGGGCAGGGATACGAGCAGTACTTC. This encodes CASSLFGQGYEQYF.

The rearrangement uses TRBV11-2 and TRBJ2-1; 7 nucleotides align to TRBD2. CDR3 length: 13 amino acids. After removal of 7 bases from V and 7 bases from J, the junction contained 7 bases not matched to a gene. Germline loops: CDR1 SGHAT, CDR2 FQNNGV. The CDR3 is CASTGTNVNEQFF. The DNA for the CDR3 is TGTGCCAGCACCGGGACTAATGTAAATGAGCAGTTCTTC.

V usage is TRBV28 and J usage is TRBJ1-1; 10 bases map to TRBD1. CDR1 and CDR2 (germline): MDHEN, SYDVKM. Trimming cost V 3 bases and J 6 bases; bases outside gene matches: 7. The CDR3 has 15 residues. CDR3 nucleotides: TGTGCCAGCAGTTTTCTGGACAGGGGGAAAGCTGAAGCTTTCTTT. Amino acid sequence: CASSFLDRGKAEAFF.

This clone was seen a handful of times. V is TRBV6-2 or TRBV6-3 and J is TRBJ2-1; no firm D call. The germline CDR1 and CDR2 sequences are MNHEY and SVGEGT. CDR3 length: 12 amino acids. V was pared by 0 bases and J by 8 bases, with 5 bases between. The CDR3 DNA reads as TGTGCCAGCAGTTACTCCTCGGATGAGCAGTTCTTC. Protein sequence: CASSYSSDEQFF.

The CDR3 protein is CASSLALAGVYEQYF. The CDR3 bases are TGTGCCAGCAGTTTGGCACTAGCGGGTGTCTACGAGCAGTACTTC. The chain recombines TRBV27 with TRBJ2-7; TRBD2 aligns across 9 bases. The V gene end was trimmed by 3 bases and the J gene end by 3 bases; junction bases not matched to a gene: 6. CDR1 is MNHEY, CDR2 SMNVEV, per germline (reference sequence). This CDR3 is 15 amino acids long.

The chain joins TRBV28 to TRBJ2-3, with 10 bases lining up with TRBD1. The CDR3 has 15 amino acids. J lost 4 bases, V lost 6 bases, and 7 bases had no gene match. The germline gives CDR1 MDHEN, CDR2 SYDVKM. The CDR3 here is CASSPWTGGADTQYF. The DNA for the CDR3 is TGTGCCAGCAGCCCATGGACAGGGGGTGCAGATACGCAGTATTTT. The full variable domain, rest sourced from reference TRBV28 and TRBJ2-3, is DVKVTQSSRYLVKRTGEKVFLECVQDMDHENMFWYRQDPGLGLRLIYFSYDVKMKEKGDIPEGYSVSREKKERFSLILESASTNQTSMYLCASSPWTGGADTQYFGPGTRLTVL.

This chain uses TRBV13 with TRBJ2-3; 14 positions agree with TRBD2. Germline V gene lookup returns CDR1 PRHDT and CDR2 FYEKMQ (reference sequence). The CDR3 totals 16 residues. Unmatched junction bases numbered 8, after V lost 7 bases and J lost 5 bases. CDR3 amino acids: CASKQGTSGRGDTQYF. The CDR3 DNA reads TGTGCCAGCAAGCAGGGGACTAGCGGGAGAGGAGATACGCAGTATTTT.

This clone was detected only a few times. This chain uses TRBV10-1 with TRBJ1-6; D may be TRBD1 (6 bases). The CDR3 is 14 residues long. V lost 3 bases, J lost 11 bases, and 14 bases lay in between. The V gene's germline CDR1 is WNHNN and CDR2 SYGVQD (reference sequence). The CDR3 DNA follows: TGCGCCAGCAGTGATCAGGGGAGAACTGCACCCCTCCACTTT. Translation gives CASSDQGRTAPLHF.

CDR3 in DNA: TGCGCCAGCAGTGATGCCGGGACAGGGGTGACCCAGTACTTC. It is translated as CASSDAGTGVTQYF. The chain joins TRBV10-1 to TRBJ2-5, with 10 bases lining up with TRBD1. There are 14 residues in the CDR3. The V segment lost 3 bases and the J segment 7 bases; nucleotides outside the gene matches: 5. Germline CDR1 WNHNN, CDR2 SYGVQD (reference sequence).

The chain recombines TRBV18 with TRBJ2-2, with 8 bases identical to TRBD1. The V segment lost 6 bases and the J segment 6 bases; nucleotides outside the gene matches: 3. CDR1 KGHSH and CDR2 LQKENI come from the germline V gene. This CDR3 region has 13 residues. CDR3 protein: CASSQGAPGELFF. CDR3 coding DNA: TGTGCCAGCTCCCAGGGGGCGCCCGGGGAGCTGTTTTTT.

The chain joins TRBV5-4 to TRBJ2-1, with 7 bases lining up with TRBD2. Losses at the gene ends were 0 bases for V and 9 bases for J; bases not matched to a gene: 9. CDR1 is SGHNT and CDR2 is YYREEE in the germline V gene (reference sequence). This CDR3 has 15 residues. CDR3 coding DNA: TGTGCCAGCAGCTTGGAGGGAGGGCCGGAGATTGAGCAGTTCTTC. Translated: CASSLEGGPEIEQFF.

In its sample, this clone was seen once. The chain joins TRBV28 to TRBJ1-4; tentative D call: TRBD1 (6 bases). CDR3 length equals 15 residues. V lost 2 bases to trimming and J lost 8 bases, with 15 bases between them. The germline CDR1 and CDR2 sequences are MDHEN and SYDVKM. The CDR3 sequence is CASSLGGGGGEKLFF. CDR3 bases: TGTGCCAGCAGTTTAGGGGGCGGCGGTGGAGAAAAACTGTTTTTT.

This rearrangement joins TRBV7-9 to TRBJ2-5; 7 bases fit TRBD1. Germline lookup yields CDR1 SEHNR and CDR2 FQNEAQ (reference sequence). The CDR3 sequence is 16 residues long. With 5 bases clipped from V and 5 bases from J, the junction kept 14 bases outside the gene matches. The CDR3 bases are TGTGCCAGCAGCCTTAACAGGGGCCGCCTTAGGGAGACCCAGTACTTC. Residues: CASSLNRGRLRETQYF.